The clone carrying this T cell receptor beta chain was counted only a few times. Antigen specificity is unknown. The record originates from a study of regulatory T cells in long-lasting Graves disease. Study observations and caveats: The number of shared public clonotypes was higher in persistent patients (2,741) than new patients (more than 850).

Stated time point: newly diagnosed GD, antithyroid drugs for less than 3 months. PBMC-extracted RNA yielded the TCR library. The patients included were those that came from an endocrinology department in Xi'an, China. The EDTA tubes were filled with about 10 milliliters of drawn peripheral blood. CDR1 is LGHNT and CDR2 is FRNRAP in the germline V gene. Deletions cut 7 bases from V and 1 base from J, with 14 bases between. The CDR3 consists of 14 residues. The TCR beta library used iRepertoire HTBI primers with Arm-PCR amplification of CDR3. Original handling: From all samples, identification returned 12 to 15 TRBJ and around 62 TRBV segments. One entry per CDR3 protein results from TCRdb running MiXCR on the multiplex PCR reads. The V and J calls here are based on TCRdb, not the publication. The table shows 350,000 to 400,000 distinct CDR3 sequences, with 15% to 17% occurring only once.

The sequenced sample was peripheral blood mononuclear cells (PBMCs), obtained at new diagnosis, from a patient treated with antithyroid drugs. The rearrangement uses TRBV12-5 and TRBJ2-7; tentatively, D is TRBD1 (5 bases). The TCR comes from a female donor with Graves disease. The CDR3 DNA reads TGTGCTAGTGCTCCGATGGCAGGGTCCTACGAGCAGTACTTC. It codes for CASAPMAGSYEQYF.